The present T cell receptor (beta chain) was sequenced within a study of blood T cell repertoires in COVID-19. Study at large: T cells, B-cell-depleted T cells, or PBMCs provided the cDNA or gDNA that served as material.

Germline V CDR1 and CDR2: SGHTA, FQGTGA. The CDR3 extends over 14 amino acids. V lost 2 bases and J lost 2; bases outside the gene matches: 0. Original data processing: Estimated nucleated cell counts came from reference gene primer amplification. The data were produced by immunoSEQ multiplex PCR, yet TCRdb's version contains in-frame clones alone and is incomplete. D and trimming were read from the DNA, whereas the V and J calls and clone size are those reported in that table. The repertoire holds 650,000 to 800,000 clones, with about 90% as singletons. The sequenced sample was peripheral blood. The rearrangement joins TRBV7-3 to TRBJ2-7; 10 nucleotides match TRBD1. The source of this sequence is a young woman with acute or convalescent COVID-19. The CDR3 nucleotides are TGTGCCAGCAGCTTAGGACAGGGGGCCTACGAGCAGTACTTC. This encodes CASSLGQGAYEQYF.